Listed below are T cell receptor beta chains from one sample, sequenced in a study of T cell responses to AZD1222 COVID-19 vaccine. The protocol was immunoSEQ multiplex PCR, while the TCRdb copy is restricted to in-frame clones and leaves out a portion. Of about 34,000 clones listed, about 80% are singletons. This specimen consisted of peripheral blood, obtained 28 days after the second AZD1222 dose. All receptors come from an adult who received the AZD1222 COVID-19 vaccine. Both conserved end residues are part of each CDR3. Each record gives: CDR3 length, clone size, J gene, V gene, D gene, CDR3 DNA, CDR3 protein. A D gene is named only where the DNA matches it firmly. A row's size may be missing; if present it is once, few, many or a size class.

cdr3_length: 13
clone_size: -
j_call: TRBJ2-7
v_call: TRBV3-1/TRBV3-2
d_call: -
cdr3_nt: TGTGCCAGCAGCCAAGCTAGAGCCTACGAGCAGTACTTC
cdr3_aa: CASSQARAYEQYF

cdr3_length: 16
clone_size: -
j_call: TRBJ1-2
v_call: TRBV9
d_call: -
cdr3_nt: TGTGCCAGCAGCGTAGCTACGGGACATACTAACTATGGCTACACCTTC
cdr3_aa: CASSVATGHTNYGYTF

cdr3_length: 13
clone_size: -
j_call: TRBJ2-5
v_call: TRBV18
d_call: -
cdr3_nt: TGTGCCAGCTCCCGGACATCTCAAGAGACCCAGTACTTC
cdr3_aa: CASSRTSQETQYF

cdr3_length: 18
clone_size: -
j_call: TRBJ1-1
v_call: TRBV24-1
d_call: TRBD1
cdr3_nt: TGTGCCACCAGTGATTTTCTCGACAAGGACAGGAAAAACACTGAAGCTTTCTTT
cdr3_aa: CATSDFLDKDRKNTEAFF

cdr3_length: 13
clone_size: once
j_call: TRBJ2-1
v_call: TRBV7-2
d_call: -
cdr3_nt: TGTGCCAGCAGCCGGACCCGTGGCTATGAGCAGTTCTTC
cdr3_aa: CASSRTRGYEQFF

cdr3_length: 17
clone_size: -
j_call: TRBJ1-6
v_call: TRBV5-5
d_call: TRBD1
cdr3_nt: TGTGCCAGCAGCTTCCAGGGGGAGGGCTCCTATAATTCACCCCTCCACTTT
cdr3_aa: CASSFQGEGSYNSPLHF

cdr3_length: 14
clone_size: -
j_call: TRBJ1-3
v_call: TRBV28
d_call: -
cdr3_nt: TGTGCCAGCAGTTTAGTCACCTCTGGAAACACCATATATTTT
cdr3_aa: CASSLVTSGNTIYF

cdr3_length: 15
clone_size: once
j_call: TRBJ1-4
v_call: TRBV18
d_call: -
cdr3_nt: TGTGCCAGCTCACAGGGTTGGTCTACTAATGAAAAACTGTTTTTT
cdr3_aa: CASSQGWSTNEKLFF

cdr3_length: 15
clone_size: -
j_call: TRBJ2-5
v_call: TRBV18
d_call: TRBD2
cdr3_nt: TGTGCCAGCTCAGCGACTAGCGGGGATAGGGAGACCCAGTACTTC
cdr3_aa: CASSATSGDRETQYF

cdr3_length: 15
clone_size: once
j_call: TRBJ1-2
v_call: TRBV5-1
d_call: -
cdr3_nt: TGCGCCAGCAGCTTAGGGCCGGAACCTAACTATGGCTACACCTTC
cdr3_aa: CASSLGPEPNYGYTF

cdr3_length: 14
clone_size: few
j_call: TRBJ2-3
v_call: TRBV12-5
d_call: -
cdr3_nt: TGTGCTAGTGGTTTGACCCCTAGAACAGATACGCAGTATTTT
cdr3_aa: CASGLTPRTDTQYF

cdr3_length: 14
clone_size: once
j_call: TRBJ1-2
v_call: TRBV10-3
d_call: -
cdr3_nt: TGTGCCATCAGTGAGTCTGCGGTAGGCTATGGCTACACCTTC
cdr3_aa: CAISESAVGYGYTF

cdr3_length: 14
clone_size: once
j_call: TRBJ2-2
v_call: TRBV30
d_call: TRBD1
cdr3_nt: TGTGCCTGGAGGGGGACAGGGGGCTCCGGGGAGCTGTTTTTT
cdr3_aa: CAWRGTGGSGELFF

cdr3_length: 16
clone_size: -
j_call: TRBJ2-1
v_call: TRBV4-1
d_call: -
cdr3_nt: TGCGCCAGCAGCCAATTCGGCGGGGGCCTCGACAATGAGCAGTTCTTC
cdr3_aa: CASSQFGGGLDNEQFF

cdr3_length: 13
clone_size: -
j_call: TRBJ1-2
v_call: TRBV11-2
d_call: -
cdr3_nt: TGTGCCAGCAGCCCAGCTGGGTTCAGCGGCTACACCTTC
cdr3_aa: CASSPAGFSGYTF

cdr3_length: 15
clone_size: -
j_call: TRBJ2-3
v_call: TRBV6-2/TRBV6-3
d_call: TRBD1
cdr3_nt: TGTGCCAGCAGTAAGCTGACAGGGGGAGTGAATACGCAGTATTTT
cdr3_aa: CASSKLTGGVNTQYF

cdr3_length: 14
clone_size: -
j_call: TRBJ1-6
v_call: TRBV10-3
d_call: TRBD1
cdr3_nt: TGTGCCATCGCAGAAGGACAGGCGAATTCACCCCTCCACTTT
cdr3_aa: CAIAEGQANSPLHF

cdr3_length: 14
clone_size: -
j_call: TRBJ2-7
v_call: TRBV11-3
d_call: -
cdr3_nt: TGTGCCAGCAGCTTAGCGGGCAATTCCTACGAGCAGTACTTC
cdr3_aa: CASSLAGNSYEQYF

cdr3_length: 18
clone_size: -
j_call: TRBJ2-1
v_call: TRBV3-1/TRBV3-2
d_call: TRBD2
cdr3_nt: TGTGCCAGCAGCCGAGCTGTGGGGACTAGCGGGGGGGCGGATGAGCAGTTCTTC
cdr3_aa: CASSRAVGTSGGADEQFF